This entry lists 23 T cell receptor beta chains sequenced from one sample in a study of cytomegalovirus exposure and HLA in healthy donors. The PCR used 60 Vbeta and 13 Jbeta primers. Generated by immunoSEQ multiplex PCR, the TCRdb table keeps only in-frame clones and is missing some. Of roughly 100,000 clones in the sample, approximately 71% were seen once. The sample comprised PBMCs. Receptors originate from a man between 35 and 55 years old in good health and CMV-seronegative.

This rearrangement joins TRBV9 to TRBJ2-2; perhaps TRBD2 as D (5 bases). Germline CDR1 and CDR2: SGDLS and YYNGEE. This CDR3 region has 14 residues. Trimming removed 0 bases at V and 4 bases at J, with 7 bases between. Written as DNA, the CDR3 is TGTGCCAGCAGCGTAGTCGGGGTCACCGGGGAGCTGTTTTTT. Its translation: CASSVVGVTGELFF.

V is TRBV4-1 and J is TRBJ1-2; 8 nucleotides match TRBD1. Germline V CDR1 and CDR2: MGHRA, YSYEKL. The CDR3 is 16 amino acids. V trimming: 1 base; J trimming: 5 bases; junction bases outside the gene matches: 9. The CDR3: CASSQGSRDRFYGYTF. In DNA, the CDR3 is TGCGCCAGCAGCCAAGGTTCCCGGGACAGGTTTTATGGCTACACCTTC.

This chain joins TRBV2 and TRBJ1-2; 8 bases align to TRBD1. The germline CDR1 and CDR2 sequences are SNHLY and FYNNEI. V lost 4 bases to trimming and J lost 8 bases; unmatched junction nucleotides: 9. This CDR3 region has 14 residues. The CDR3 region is CASSASGGAGGYTF. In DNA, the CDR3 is TGTGCCAGCAGTGCATCAGGGGGCGCAGGGGGCTACACCTTC.

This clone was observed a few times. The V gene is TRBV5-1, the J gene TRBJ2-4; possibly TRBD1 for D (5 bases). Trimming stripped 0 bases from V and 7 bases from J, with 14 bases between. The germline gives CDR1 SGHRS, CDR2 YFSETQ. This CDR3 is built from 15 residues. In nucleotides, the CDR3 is TGCGCCAGCAGCTTGGAGGCAGGGAATTGGAACATTCAGTACTTC. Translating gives CASSLEAGNWNIQYF.

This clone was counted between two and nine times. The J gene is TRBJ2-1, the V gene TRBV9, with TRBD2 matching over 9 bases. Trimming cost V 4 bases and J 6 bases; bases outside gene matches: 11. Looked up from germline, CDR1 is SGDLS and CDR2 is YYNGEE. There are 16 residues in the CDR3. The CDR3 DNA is TGTGCCAGCAGCCCCTTACTGGGCGGGGGGGCCAATGAGCAGTTCTTC. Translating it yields CASSPLLGGGANEQFF.

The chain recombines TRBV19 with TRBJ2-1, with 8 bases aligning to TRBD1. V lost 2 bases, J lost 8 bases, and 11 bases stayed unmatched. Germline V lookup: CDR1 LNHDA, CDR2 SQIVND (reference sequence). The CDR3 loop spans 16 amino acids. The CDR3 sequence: CASSISRTGSRDEQFF. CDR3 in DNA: TGTGCCAGTAGTATAAGCAGGACAGGGTCGAGGGATGAGCAGTTCTTC. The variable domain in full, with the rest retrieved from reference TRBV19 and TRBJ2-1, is DGGITQSPKYLFRKEGQNVTLSCEQNLNHDAMYWYRQDPGQGLRLIYYSQIVNDFQKGDIAEGYSVSREKKESFPLTVTSAQKNPTAFYLCASSISRTGSRDEQFFGPGTRLTVL.

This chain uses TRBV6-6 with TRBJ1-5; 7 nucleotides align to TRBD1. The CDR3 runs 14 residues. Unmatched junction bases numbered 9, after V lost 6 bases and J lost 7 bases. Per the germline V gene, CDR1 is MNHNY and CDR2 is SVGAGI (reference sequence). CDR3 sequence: CASRETGLLQPQHF. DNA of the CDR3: TGTGCCAGCAGGGAGACAGGGTTATTACAGCCCCAGCATTTT.

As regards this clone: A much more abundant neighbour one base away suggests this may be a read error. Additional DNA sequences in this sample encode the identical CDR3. The CDR3 region has the DNA TGCACCAGCAGTCGAGAAAATGAGGGACAAAATAGCAATCAGCCCCAGCATTTT. Residues: CTSSRENEGQNSNQPQHF. The V gene is TRBV1, the J gene TRBJ1-5; no DNA check was done on the table's D call, TRBD1. TRBV1 is a pseudogene segment. The CDR3 is 18 amino acids.

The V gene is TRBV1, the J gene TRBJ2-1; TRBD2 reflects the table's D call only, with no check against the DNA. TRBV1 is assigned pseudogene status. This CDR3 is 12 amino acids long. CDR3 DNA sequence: TGCACCAGCAGCCAGTCTCGCGCCAAGCAGTTCTTC. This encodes CTSSQSRAKQFF.

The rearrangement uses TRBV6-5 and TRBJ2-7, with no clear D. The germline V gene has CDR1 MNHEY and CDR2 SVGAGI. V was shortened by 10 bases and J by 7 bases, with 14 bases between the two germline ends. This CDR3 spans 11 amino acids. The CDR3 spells CATSRRGEQYF. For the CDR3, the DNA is TGTGCCACCAGCAGGCGTGGTGAGCAGTACTTC.

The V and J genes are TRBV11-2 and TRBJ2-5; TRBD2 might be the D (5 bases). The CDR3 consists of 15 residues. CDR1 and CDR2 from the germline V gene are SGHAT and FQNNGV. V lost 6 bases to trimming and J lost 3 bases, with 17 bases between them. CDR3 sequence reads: CASRKNSGLEETQYF. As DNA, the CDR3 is TGTGCCAGCAGAAAAAACTCCGGACTCGAAGAGACCCAGTACTTC.

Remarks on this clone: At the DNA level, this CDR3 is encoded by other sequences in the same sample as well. For the CDR3, the DNA is TGTGCCAGCAGTGACAGGGGGTTAAGCACAGATACGCAGTATTTT. Protein: CASSDRGLSTDTQYF. This chain links TRBV6-1 with TRBJ2-3; TRBD1 matches at 7 bases. CDR3 length: 15 amino acids. Trimming at V came to 3 bases and at J to 0 bases, leaving 3 bases not matched to a gene. CDR1 and CDR2 from the germline V gene are MNHNS and SASEGT.

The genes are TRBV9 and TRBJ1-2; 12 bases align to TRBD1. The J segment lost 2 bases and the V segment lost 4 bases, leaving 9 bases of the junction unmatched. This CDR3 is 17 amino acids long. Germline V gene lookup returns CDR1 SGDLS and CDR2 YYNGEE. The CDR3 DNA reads TGTGCCAGCAGCTTCCGGGACAGGGGGCAGAAAAACTATGGCTACACCTTC. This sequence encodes CASSFRDRGQKNYGYTF.

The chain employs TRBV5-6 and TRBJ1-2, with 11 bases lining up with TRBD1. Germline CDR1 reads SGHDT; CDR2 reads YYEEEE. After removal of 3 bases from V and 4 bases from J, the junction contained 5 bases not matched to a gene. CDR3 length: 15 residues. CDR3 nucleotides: TGTGCCAGCAGCTCTGGGACAGGGGGGATCTATGGCTACACCTTC. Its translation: CASSSGTGGIYGYTF.

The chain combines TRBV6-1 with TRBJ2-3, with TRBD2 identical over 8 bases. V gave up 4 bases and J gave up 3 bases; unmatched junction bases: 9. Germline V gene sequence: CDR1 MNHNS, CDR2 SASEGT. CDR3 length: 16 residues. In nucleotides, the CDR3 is TGTGCCAGCAGTGCCCACATGGCTAGCGGGACAGATACGCAGTATTTT. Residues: CASSAHMASGTDTQYF.

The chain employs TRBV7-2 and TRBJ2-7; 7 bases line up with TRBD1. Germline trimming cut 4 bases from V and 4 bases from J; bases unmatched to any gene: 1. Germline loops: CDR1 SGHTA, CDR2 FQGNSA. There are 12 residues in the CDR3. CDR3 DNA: TGTGCCAGCAGCTCGACAGGGTACGAGCAGTACTTC. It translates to CASSSTGYEQYF.

CDR3 in DNA: TGTGCCAGCAGCCGTCGACAGGGAGGCATAAGGGAAGACACTGAAGCTTTCTTT. Protein sequence: CASSRRQGGIREDTEAFF. The chain joins TRBV7-2 to TRBJ1-1, with 7 positions matching TRBD1. V dropped 5 bases and J dropped 3; count of bases not matched to a gene: 18. The germline CDR1 and CDR2 sequences are SGHTA and FQGNSA. The CDR3 length is 18 residues.

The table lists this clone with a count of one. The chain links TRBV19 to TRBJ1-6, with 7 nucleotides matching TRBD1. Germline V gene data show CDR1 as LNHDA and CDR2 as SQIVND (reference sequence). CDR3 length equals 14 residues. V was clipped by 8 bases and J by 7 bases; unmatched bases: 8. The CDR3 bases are TGTGCCAGTTCACGGACAGGTAGCAATTCACCCCTCCACTTT. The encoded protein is CASSRTGSNSPLHF.

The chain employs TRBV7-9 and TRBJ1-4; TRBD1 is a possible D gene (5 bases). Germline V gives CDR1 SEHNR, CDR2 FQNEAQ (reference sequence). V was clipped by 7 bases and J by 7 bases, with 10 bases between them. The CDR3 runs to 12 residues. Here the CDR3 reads CASTLGGEKLFF. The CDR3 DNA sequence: TGTGCCAGCACCTTGGGGGGTGAAAAACTGTTTTTT. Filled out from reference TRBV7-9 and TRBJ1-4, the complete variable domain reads DTGVSQNPRHKITKRGQNVTFRCDPISEHNRLYWYRQTLGQGPEFLTYFQNEAQLEKSRLLSDRFSAERPKGSFSTLEIQRTEQGDSAMYLCASTLGGEKLFFGSGTQLSVL.

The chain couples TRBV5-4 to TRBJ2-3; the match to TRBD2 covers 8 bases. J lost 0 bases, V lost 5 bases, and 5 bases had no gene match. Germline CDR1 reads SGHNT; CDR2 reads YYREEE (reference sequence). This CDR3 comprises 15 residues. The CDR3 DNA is TGTGCCAGCAGAGACCAGCGGGGGAGCACAGATACGCAGTATTTT. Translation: CASRDQRGSTDTQYF.

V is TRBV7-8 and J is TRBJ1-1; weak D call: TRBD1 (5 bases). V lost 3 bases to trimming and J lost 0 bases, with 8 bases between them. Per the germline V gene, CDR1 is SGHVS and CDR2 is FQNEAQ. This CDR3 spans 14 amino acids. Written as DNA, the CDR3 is TGTGCCAGCAGCTTTATGGACATGAACACTGAAGCTTTCTTT. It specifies CASSFMDMNTEAFF.

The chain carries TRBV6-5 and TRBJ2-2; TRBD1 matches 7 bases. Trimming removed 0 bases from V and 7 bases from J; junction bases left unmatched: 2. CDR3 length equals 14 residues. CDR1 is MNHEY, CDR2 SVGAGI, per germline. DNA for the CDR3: TGTGCCAGCAGTTACTCACAGGGGTACGGGGAGCTGTTTTTT. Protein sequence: CASSYSQGYGELFF.

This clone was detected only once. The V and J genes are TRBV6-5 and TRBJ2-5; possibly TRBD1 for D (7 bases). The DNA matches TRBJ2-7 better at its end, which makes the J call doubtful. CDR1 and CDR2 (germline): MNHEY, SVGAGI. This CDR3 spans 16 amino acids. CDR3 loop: CASSYQGIRGAHEQYF. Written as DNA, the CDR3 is TGTGCCAGCAGTTACCAGGGTATCAGGGGGGCCCACGAGCAGTACTTC.